The clone carrying this T cell receptor beta chain was observed many times. The antigen remains undetermined. CDR3 regions were amplified by Arm-PCR using iRepertoire HTBI primers to build TCR beta libraries. TCRdb re-derived calls from the multiplex PCR reads in MiXCR, one entry per CDR3 protein. The sample lists under 250,000 distinct CDR3 sequences, around 21% occurring once. The data derive from a study of regulatory T cells in long-lasting Graves disease. Study details: Graves' patients diagnosed newly had used antithyroid drugs under 3 months.

Study-wide points: Sample size was small, which may have lowered accuracy. Persistent disease preferred TRBV28, TRBJ1-2 and TRBJ2-5. Fewer public clonotypes were shared by new patients (around 990) than by persistent patients (around 2,900).

The V end was cut by 3 bases, the J end by 6 bases, with 12 bases between. The CDR3 is 14 amino acids. This sample's time point: newly diagnosed GD, antithyroid drugs for less than 3 months. The authors made the TCR library using RNA they extracted from PBMCs. Specimen: peripheral blood mononuclear cells (PBMCs), collected at new diagnosis, from a patient treated with antithyroid drugs. The source of this sequence is a female donor with Graves disease. This chain connects TRBV12-3 or TRBV12-4 to TRBJ2-1, with D maybe TRBD1 (5 bases). In nucleotides, the CDR3 is TGTGCCAGCAGTTTGGGCCAGGGATCCAATGAGCAGTTCTTC. This encodes CASSLGQGSNEQFF.